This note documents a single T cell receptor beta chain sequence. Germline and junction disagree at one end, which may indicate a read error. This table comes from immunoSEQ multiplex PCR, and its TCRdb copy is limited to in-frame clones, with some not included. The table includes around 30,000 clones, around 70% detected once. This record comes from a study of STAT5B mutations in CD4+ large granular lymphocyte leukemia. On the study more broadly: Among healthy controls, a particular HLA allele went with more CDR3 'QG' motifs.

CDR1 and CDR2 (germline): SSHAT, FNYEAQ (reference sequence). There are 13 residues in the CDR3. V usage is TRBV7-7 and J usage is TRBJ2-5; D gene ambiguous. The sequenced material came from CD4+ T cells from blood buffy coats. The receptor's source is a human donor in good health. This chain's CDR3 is CASSPDKQATQYF. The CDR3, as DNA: TGTGCCAGCAGCCCTGACAAGCAAGCGACCCAGTACTTC. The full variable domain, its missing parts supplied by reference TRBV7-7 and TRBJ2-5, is GAGVSQSPRYKVTKRGQDVTLRCDPISSHATLYWYQQALGQGPEFLTYFNYEAQPDKSGLPSDRFSAERPEGSISTLTIQRTEQRDSAMYRCASSPDKQATQYFGPGTRLLVL.